This T cell receptor beta chain was observed in a study of high-grade serous ovarian cancer treatment subgroups (dated by TCRdb to the early 2020s). Background for the entire study: On average, each sample produced roughly 13,000 sequencing reads and over 6,000 unique TCR beta rearrangements. One primary tumor sample and two metastatic tumor samples were contributed by each patient, so that fewer than 95 samples were obtained in total. The study profiled TCR beta repertoires in high-grade serous ovarian cancer patients grouped by complete gross resection or neoadjuvant chemotherapy response under a laparoscopic triage algorithm. The approximately 30-patient cohort included about 10 patients with no residual disease after primary surgery (R0), about 10 excellent NACT responders, and about 10 poor NACT responders. Overall results and qualifications from the work: The TCR repertoire analyses centered on CDR3, and CDR1 and CDR2 were not analyzed. TCR clonal relatedness showed a positive correlation with neoantigen level and a trend toward positive correlation with copy number variation and mutation load from whole-genome sequencing. Tumors from the same patient had repertoire similarity ranging from about 0.095 to 0.79, while tumors from different patients showed almost no similarity. Spatial information was not captured by bulk tumor TCR sequencing, so insight into HGSC tumor complexity and diversity was limited.

The approximately 100 tumor samples underwent high-throughput TCR profiling with ImmunoSEQ. As for how the authors treated the data: To measure repertoire diversity, the metrics used were richness (unique productive sequences), clonality, evenness and relatedness, and the Bhattacharyya coefficient was used to assess similarity between samples. A sensitivity analysis that removed TCRs with fewer than two reads produced consistent conclusions. This immuneACCESS table, as held by TCRdb, lists in-frame sequences with V and J called but not all clones. Of the missing ones, under half trace to an unresolved V gene in checked studies; the others have no known cause. The DNA gave D and trimming, while V, J and clone size come from that table. The sample table shows 10,000 to 12,000 clones, and under 70% are seen once. The ten largest clones take up more than 3.5% of the sample. A distance of 10 bases separates the germline ends of V and J, which lose 4 bases and 6 bases respectively. The CDR3, from cysteine to phenylalanine, totals 12 residues. Just the 36-base CDR3 DNA is kept, in frame starting at base 1. CDR1 is given as SGHTA and CDR2 as FQGTGA, both from the germline V gene.

Collection of tumor samples took place before definitive surgery or chemotherapy. Genomic DNA was extracted by the MD Anderson Biospecimen Extraction Resource, and TCR sequencing was done by the MD Anderson Cancer Genomics Laboratory. Comment on this clone: No cognate antigen has been identified for it. No base qualities exist here, and no much larger clone lies one base off it.

Material: tumor tissue. This receptor chain uses TRBV7-3 and TRBJ2-7; 5 matching bases give a weak D call of TRBD2. The origin of this receptor is a human donor with high-grade serous ovarian cancer. The nucleotide sequence is TGTGCCAGCAGCTCCGCTAGCATCGAGCAGTACTTC. This encodes CASSSASIEQYF.